Described below is a single T cell receptor (beta chain) sequence and its context. This record belongs to a study of blood T cells in healthy people across ages. There are 14 residues in the CDR3. Trimming at V came to 4 bases and at J to 4 bases, leaving 6 bases not matched to a gene. The use of a sample-barcoded 5' primer and a J-beta primer mix characterized a second PCR of 7 to 11 cycles. One entry per CDR3 protein, called by TCRdb with MiXCR from the 5' RACE reads. The table lists around 580,000 distinct CDR3 sequences, roughly 48% of them singletons. The source of this sequence is an elderly man in good health. The chain is built from TRBV12-3 or TRBV12-4 and TRBJ2-5; the match to TRBD2 covers 7 bases. Sequenced input: blood. CDR3 DNA sequence: TGTGCCAGCAGTTACGGGGGGTTAGGAGAGACCCAGTACTTC. This encodes CASSYGGLGETQYF.